These 20 T cell receptor beta chains were all obtained from the same sample, sequenced in a study of shared clonotypes between healthy human individuals (TCRdb year 2020). Libraries were constructed by the immunoSEQ multiplex PCR assay. TCRdb holds this immuneACCESS table with in-frame rearrangements only. Some clones are missing; in checked studies, unresolved V genes explain under half, and the rest has no known cause. Within this sample are 2 million to 2.5 million clones, with approximately 95% of them counted one time only. The ten biggest clones cover approximately 0.13% of the sample. The specimen was naive CD4+ T cells sorted from blood. The cell subset or site label here, explained by the study, means: CD45RA+ positively selected. The receptors shown here come from a man aged 18 to 30 in good health.

The rearrangement joins TRBV30 to TRBJ1-4; D possibly corresponds to TRBD1 (5 bases). Trimming removed 3 bases at V and 4 bases at J, with 12 bases between. The CDR3 is 14 amino acids. The germline V gene has CDR1 GTSNPN and CDR2 SVGIG (reference sequence). The CDR3 DNA reads TGTGCCTGGAGGATCGACAGCAATAATGAAAAACTGTTTTTT. Its translation is CAWRIDSNNEKLFF.

This chain links TRBV6-5 with TRBJ2-7, with no clear D. V lost 7 bases, J lost 0 bases, and 7 bases lay in between. The germline gives CDR1 MNHEY, CDR2 SVGAGI. This CDR3 has 12 residues. The CDR3 protein is CASKAGSYEQYF. CDR3 in DNA: TGTGCCAGCAAGGCCGGCTCCTACGAGCAGTACTTC.

The J gene is TRBJ2-2, the V gene TRBV5-4; D uncertain. The CDR3 extends over 12 amino acids. V dropped 1 base and J dropped 4 bases, with 2 bases sitting between them. Germline V CDR1 and CDR2: SGHNT, YYREEE (reference sequence). DNA for the CDR3: TGTGCCAGCAGCTTGAGCACCGGGGAGCTGTTTTTT. This gives the protein CASSLSTGELFF.

This chain connects TRBV1 to TRBJ2-1; no DNA check was done on the table's D call, TRBD2. TRBV1 is shown as a pseudogene. The CDR3 extends over 19 amino acids. CDR3: CTSSRLAGVTHHQHNEQFF. CDR3 DNA sequence: TGCACCAGCAGCCGACTAGCGGGGGTGACCCATCACCAACACAATGAGCAGTTCTTC.

The rearrangement uses TRBV7-2 and TRBJ1-5, with 9 bases fitting TRBD1. After removal of 5 bases from V and 4 bases from J, the junction contained 3 bases not matched to a gene. This CDR3 spans 14 amino acids. Germline lookup yields CDR1 SGHTA and CDR2 FQGNSA. CDR3 coding DNA: TGTGCCAGCAGCGGGGACAGGGCTAATCAGCCCCAGCATTTT. It is translated as CASSGDRANQPQHF.

The chain carries TRBV4-3 and TRBJ1-5; maybe TRBD1 (5 bases). V lost 6 bases to trimming and J lost 3 bases, with 12 bases between them. Germline-derived CDR1 and CDR2 are LGHNA and YSLEER. The CDR3 spans 14 residues. The chain's CDR3 is CASRPLTDNQPQHF. The DNA for the CDR3 is TGCGCCAGCAGACCTCTGACAGACAATCAGCCCCAGCATTTT.

This chain joins TRBV5-1 and TRBJ2-7, with D possibly TRBD1 on 6 matching bases. This CDR3 spans 15 amino acids. Germline loops: CDR1 SGHRS, CDR2 YFSETQ. The ends were cut back, 4 bases at V and 5 bases at J, with 19 bases in the middle. The chain's CDR3 is CASSAWDNTLDEQYF. DNA for the CDR3: TGCGCCAGCAGCGCTTGGGACAATACGTTGGACGAGCAGTACTTC. Together with reference TRBV5-1 and TRBJ2-7, the CDR3 gives the full variable domain: KAGVTQTPRYLIKTRGQQVTLSCSPISGHRSVSWYQQTPGQGLQFLFEYFSETQRNKGNFPGRFSGRQFSNSRSEMNVSTLELGDSALYLCASSAWDNTLDEQYFGPGTRLTVT.

The J gene is TRBJ2-7, the V gene TRBV30; 10 positions agree with TRBD1. The CDR3 has 13 amino acids. Germline CDR1 and CDR2: GTSNPN and SVGIG (reference sequence). With V trimmed by 1 base and J by 6 bases, 3 bases remained unmatched. In nucleotides, the CDR3 is TGTGCCTGGAGTGGAGGGACAGGGGTCGAGCAGTACTTC. Amino acid sequence: CAWSGGTGVEQYF. Full variable domain (outside the CDR3, taken from reference TRBV30 and TRBJ2-7): SQTIHQWPATLVQPVGSPLSLECTVEGTSNPNLYWYRQAAGRGLQLLFYSVGIGQISSEVPQNLSASRPQDRQFILSSKKLLLSDSGFYLCAWSGGTGVEQYFGPGTRLTVT.

This clone was picked up one time. V usage is TRBV15 and J usage is TRBJ1-4; no clear D. Trimming took off 1 base at V and 8 bases at J, with 11 bases between the two ends. Looked up from germline, CDR1 is LNHNV and CDR2 is YYDKDF (reference sequence). The CDR3 has 14 residues. The CDR3 DNA reads TGTGCCACCAGCAGAGTGGGTTTGGTCGAAAAACTGTTTTTT. This translates into CATSRVGLVEKLFF.

This sequence joins TRBV2 and TRBJ1-2; D is perhaps TRBD1 (5 bases). There are 12 residues in the CDR3. The germline V gene has CDR1 SNHLY and CDR2 FYNNEI. V gave up 3 bases and J gave up 7 bases, with 9 bases separating them. CDR3 sequence: CASSERGFGYTF. CDR3 sequence (DNA): TGTGCCAGCAGTGAGCGGGGGTTTGGCTACACCTTC.

This clone came up once. This chain uses TRBV15 with TRBJ2-3, with TRBD1 as a possible D gene (6 bases). The germline V gene encodes CDR1 LNHNV and CDR2 YYDKDF (reference sequence). V shed 2 bases and J shed 6 bases, with 9 bases lying between them. The CDR3 has 13 amino acids. The CDR3 DNA is TGTGCCACCAGCAGATTCCAGGGGGATACGCAGTATTTT. Protein product: CATSRFQGDTQYF.

The chain couples TRBV10-3 to TRBJ2-7; D perhaps matches TRBD2 (5 bases). The germline V gene has CDR1 ENHRY and CDR2 SYGVKD. V was cut by 10 bases and J by 3 bases, with 16 bases left in between. The CDR3 totals 13 residues. The CDR3 region is CATGSRPDYEQYF. In DNA form, the CDR3 reads TGTGCCACGGGGTCCCGTCCCGACTACGAGCAGTACTTC.

The V call is TRBV30, the J call TRBJ1-2; D is ambiguous. The CDR3 is 12 residues long. The V end lost 5 bases, the J end lost 0 bases, and 7 bases lay between the germline ends. The V gene's germline CDR1 is GTSNPN and CDR2 SVGIG (reference sequence). The chain's CDR3 is CAWAVANYGYTF. The CDR3 nucleotides read TGTGCCTGGGCCGTAGCTAACTATGGCTACACCTTC.

This clone was seen only once. The gene calls are TRBV10-3 and TRBJ1-6; 9 bases map to TRBD1. This CDR3 contains 13 residues. Trimming cost V 7 bases and J 10 bases; bases outside gene matches: 5. Germline V CDR1 and CDR2: ENHRY, SYGVKD. The CDR3 coding sequence is TGTGCCATCAATAGACAGGGGGACTCACCCCTCCACTTT. Protein: CAINRQGDSPLHF.

The chain couples TRBV6-5 to TRBJ2-7; the D gene is possibly TRBD2 (6 bases). The germline CDR1 and CDR2 sequences are MNHEY and SVGAGI. The CDR3 is made up of 15 amino acids. The V and J ends lost 2 bases and 2 bases respectively, with 13 bases between them. The CDR3 coding sequence is TGTGCCAGCAGTTACGGTGGGGGGAGCCCCTACGAGCAGTACTTC. Encoded protein: CASSYGGGSPYEQYF.

The chain joins TRBV29-1 to TRBJ1-2; D possibly corresponds to TRBD1 (5 bases). V shed 6 bases and J shed 8 bases, with 13 bases lying between them. The CDR3 covers 11 residues. In germline, CDR1 is SQVTM, CDR2 ANQGSEA. The CDR3 sequence is CSVGEGRGYTF. CDR3 nucleotide sequence: TGCAGCGTGGGAGAGGGGAGAGGCTACACCTTC.

This chain connects TRBV5-1 to TRBJ1-1, with TRBD1 identical over 8 bases. This CDR3 is built from 16 residues. The V and J ends lost 2 bases and 1 base, in that order; junction bases with no gene match: 7. Germline V lookup: CDR1 SGHRS, CDR2 YFSETQ. Here the CDR3 DNA reads TGCGCCAGCAGCTTTACAGGGGGAATGAGGAACACTGAAGCTTTCTTT. It translates to CASSFTGGMRNTEAFF.

The chain has TRBV6-5 and TRBJ1-4; the D gene is possibly TRBD1 (6 bases). V lost 5 bases and J 7 bases, leaving 14 bases between the germline ends. From germline, CDR1 is MNHEY and CDR2 SVGAGI. CDR3 size: 14 residues. CDR3 nucleotide sequence: TGTGCCAGCAGTACCCGAACAGGGTCTGAAAAACTGTTTTTT. It translates to CASSTRTGSEKLFF.

The rearrangement uses TRBV4-1 and TRBJ1-3; 10 bases fit TRBD1. The CDR3 loop spans 18 amino acids. Germline V gives CDR1 MGHRA, CDR2 YSYEKL. Trimming took 0 bases from V and 2 from J; bases not matched to a gene: 7. This CDR3 is CASSQDWGQGNAGNTIYF. CDR3 sequence (DNA): TGCGCCAGCAGCCAAGATTGGGGACAGGGGAATGCTGGAAACACCATATATTTT.

DNA of the CDR3: TGCGCCAGCAGCCAAGGTGTTTTTCAGGACACTGAAGCTTTCTTT. It specifies CASSQGVFQDTEAFF. The V and J genes are TRBV4-1 and TRBJ1-1; D uncertain. The CDR3 is made up of 15 amino acids. V was pared by 1 base and J by 3 bases, with 12 bases between. Per the germline V gene, CDR1 is MGHRA and CDR2 is YSYEKL.